The sequence of this T cell receptor (beta chain) was determined in a study of blood T cell repertoires in COVID-19 (dated by TCRdb to about 2020). Notes on the research overall: The collaborator samples originated in the United States, Italy and Spain and spanned the acute and convalescent phases of COVID-19. The prospective study material was composed of cDNA or gDNA derived from T cells, B-cell-depleted T cells, or PBMCs. Deeply sampled blood TCRbeta repertoires from subjects exposed to, actively infected with, or recovered from COVID-19 were included in the dataset. The repertoires were made available in a free public database intended to serve as a resource for research on the immune response to SARS-CoV-2. The samples were drawn from two sources: the first 160 participants of the ongoing ImmuneRACE study, and fewer than 1,500 subjects contributed by 6 global collaborators. Nearly every sample came with metadata listing a de-identified subject ID, COVID-19 status, age in years and sex. HLA class I and class II types, where available, came from metadata supplied by the sample provider rather than from assay-based typing. General conclusions and limits of the study: How much clinical and demographic metadata was included differed by source and by participant, and the metadata was provided uncurated.

Including cysteine and phenylalanine, the CDR3 has 17 amino acids. Of the read, only the CDR3 DNA is kept; its 51 bases are in frame from base 1. V is shortened by 4 bases, J by 4 bases, and the region joining them spans 21 bases. CDR1 and CDR2, looked up from the germline V gene, are SGHRS and YFSETQ. In Seattle, one collaborating source enrolled patients while the infection was active and tracked those patients longitudinally over the course of disease. Whole blood was collected in K2EDTA tubes by collaborating institutions according to the institutions' own protocols. For TCRbeta analysis, collaborator samples were shipped as frozen whole blood, as isolated PBMCs, or as DNA extracted from either sample type. TCRbeta CDR3 regions were amplified from genomic DNA by means of the immunoSEQ Assay, a bias-controlled multiplex PCR. On the study's bioinformatics: The number of nucleated cells in each sample was estimated by amplification of reference gene primers within the assay. To quantify the absolute abundance of each unique TCRbeta CDR3 rearrangement, sequence reads were collapsed and filtered. Productive Simpson clonality was computed per sample as the square root of Simpson's diversity index over productive rearrangements. In its TCRdb copy, this immuneACCESS table keeps in-frame sequences only and misses some clones. Where compared with another copy, unresolved V genes explain less than half of these, and the others have no known cause. V and J calls and clone size are given by that table; D and trimming were obtained from the DNA. This sample is represented by 140,000 to 150,000 clones; approximately 85% of them were singletons. Jointly, the top ten make up approximately 8% of the sample.

About this clone: The target of this receptor is not known. No much larger clone exists at a distance of one base, and base qualities are not known.

Sequenced: peripheral blood. The clonotype was recovered from a woman aged 55-70 years with COVID-19, enrolled during active disease. This chain is built from TRBV5-1 and TRBJ2-1, and the D gene may be TRBD2, 6 bases matching. The CDR3 amino acid sequence is: CASSPLDAGTGYNEQFF. The nucleotide sequence reads TGCGCCAGCAGCCCCCTTGACGCGGGGACGGGGTACAATGAGCAGTTCTTC.